Below, 21 T cell receptor beta chains from the same sample are listed, as sequenced in a study of cytomegalovirus exposure and HLA in healthy donors (dated by TCRdb to about 2017). The library was produced with the immunoSEQ multiplex PCR assay. A mixture of 60 forward primers for TCR Vbeta segments and 13 reverse primers for TCR Jbeta segments was used in the multiplex PCR. TCRdb re-hosts the immuneACCESS table, in-frame sequences only. Its copies lack some clones; in the studies checked, an unresolved V gene accounts for under half of them, and the cause for the rest is not known. Here the sample has roughly 200,000 clones; roughly four fifths occur a single time. The ten largest clones take up roughly 2.1% of the sample. Sequencing was performed on PBMCs. The receptors were gathered from a woman younger than 45 in good health and CMV-seropositive.

This clone has a handful of counts. This chain uses TRBV2 with TRBJ2-7; 8 nucleotides align to TRBD1. The CDR3 length is 13 residues. Germline lookup yields CDR1 SNHLY and CDR2 FYNNEI. The J segment lost 1 base and the V segment lost 5 bases, leaving 1 base of the junction unmatched. The CDR3 region has the DNA TGTGCCAGCAGTAGGGACAGGTCCTACGAGCAGTACTTC. Translation gives CASSRDRSYEQYF.

The chain is built from TRBV27 and TRBJ1-2; D is uncertain. V lost 6 bases and J lost 3, with 17 bases in between. This CDR3 has 15 amino acids. CDR1 MNHEY and CDR2 SMNVEV come from the germline V gene (reference sequence). For the CDR3, the DNA is TGTGCCAGCAGCCCTAAGGTTGACGGGTACTATGGCTACACCTTC. This sequence encodes CASSPKVDGYYGYTF.

This chain links TRBV6-5 with TRBJ1-3; D call uncertain. Trimming removed 2 bases at V and 0 bases at J, with 8 bases between. CDR1 MNHEY and CDR2 SVGAGI come from the germline V gene. CDR3 size: 15 residues. The CDR3 DNA reads TGTGCCAGCAGTTACCCCGGAGTCTCTGGAAACACCATATATTTT. It codes for CASSYPGVSGNTIYF.

The chain employs TRBV11-2 and TRBJ1-2, with a tentative D call TRBD1 (6 bases). This CDR3 is 14 amino acids long. Trimming shortened V by 1 base and J by 8 bases, and 14 bases separated the two germline ends. Looked up from germline, CDR1 is SGHAT and CDR2 is FQNNGV. The CDR3 loop is CASSLVYRDDGYTF. DNA for the CDR3: TGTGCCAGCAGCTTAGTGTACAGGGACGACGGCTACACCTTC.

The CDR3 here is CATAGRGRNQPQHF. CDR3 nucleotides: TGTGCCACAGCCGGGCGGGGGCGGAATCAGCCCCAGCATTTT. This sequence joins TRBV2 and TRBJ1-5; maybe TRBD1 (6 bases). This CDR3 has 14 residues. V was trimmed by 10 bases and J by 4 bases, leaving 17 bases between them. Per the germline V gene, CDR1 is SNHLY and CDR2 is FYNNEI.

Note on this clone: A single base separates this from a much larger clone, so it may be a read error. V gene TRBV7-2 combines with J gene TRBJ1-1; no clear D gene. CDR1 is SGHTA and CDR2 is FQGNSA in the germline V gene. The V end was cut by 2 bases, the J end by 1 base, with 8 bases between. This CDR3 has 14 amino acids. The CDR3 spells CASSLLRGNTEAFF. The CDR3 region has the DNA TGTGCCAGCAGCTTACTACGGGGGAACACTGAAGCTTTCTTT.

The sample holds one count of this clone. The chain is built from TRBV18 and TRBJ2-7, with 9 bases aligning to TRBD1. The CDR3 consists of 13 residues. Trimming at V came to 4 bases and at J to 6 bases, leaving 4 bases not matched to a gene. Germline loops: CDR1 KGHSH, CDR2 LQKENI. CDR3: CASSRETGGEQYF. The CDR3, as DNA: TGTGCCAGCTCACGAGAGACAGGGGGCGAGCAGTACTTC.

This clone was counted only a few times. The rearrangement joins TRBV6-4 to TRBJ2-3, with TRBD2 matching 9 bases. This CDR3 has 16 amino acids. Per germline, CDR1 MRHNA and CDR2 SNTAGT. After removal of 3 bases from V and 5 bases from J, the junction contained 9 bases not matched to a gene. CDR3 DNA sequence: TGTGCCAGCAGTGAGGGGGTAGCGGGAGCGAAAGATACGCAGTATTTT. Translated, it gives CASSEGVAGAKDTQYF.

This sequence joins TRBV7-9 and TRBJ2-1; 8 bases fit TRBD1. CDR3 length: 17 amino acids. The J segment lost 7 bases and the V segment lost 1 base, leaving 12 bases of the junction unmatched. Germline values: CDR1 SEHNR, CDR2 FQNEAQ (reference sequence). The CDR3 here is CASSLGLDRGPRNEQFF. CDR3 in DNA: TGTGCCAGCAGCTTAGGACTAGACAGGGGCCCCCGGAATGAGCAGTTCTTC.

This chain uses TRBV4-1 with TRBJ2-1; D remains ambiguous. Germline loops: CDR1 MGHRA, CDR2 YSYEKL. The CDR3 has 16 residues. V was trimmed by 0 bases and J by 0 bases, leaving 9 bases between them. CDR3 DNA: TGCGCCAGCAGCCAAGATACTGTCGTCTCCTACAATGAGCAGTTCTTC. This encodes CASSQDTVVSYNEQFF.

This clone was detected only a few times. This CDR3 is CASSYGGEGEKLFF. CDR3 DNA sequence: TGTGCCAGCAGTTACGGGGGGGAAGGTGAAAAACTGTTTTTT. The chain employs TRBV6-5 and TRBJ1-4, with a tentative D call TRBD1 (5 bases). V lost 2 bases to trimming and J lost 7 bases, with 11 bases between them. Per germline, CDR1 MNHEY and CDR2 SVGAGI. The CDR3 is 14 amino acids.

V is TRBV19 and J is TRBJ1-4; possible D gene TRBD1, 5 bases. V lost 5 bases, J lost 12 bases, and 28 bases lay in between. The germline V gene encodes CDR1 LNHDA and CDR2 SQIVND (reference sequence). The CDR3 totals 17 residues. CDR3 nucleotides: TGTGCCAGTAGTCTCGACGGGTGGGGGGGTAACTCTGCGGAACTGTTTTTT. This codes for CASSLDGWGGNSAELFF.

The chain links TRBV27 to TRBJ2-6; no definite D call. V was pared by 5 bases and J by 2 bases, with 10 bases between. Germline V gives CDR1 MNHEY, CDR2 SMNVEV (reference sequence). This CDR3 has 15 residues. The CDR3 bases are TGTGCCAGCAGTCCCCCGGCGGCTGGGGCCAACGTCCTGACTTTC. It encodes CASSPPAAGANVLTF.

CDR3 sequence reads: CASSPTRSSYEQYF. CDR3 bases: TGTGCCAGCAGCCCTACTAGATCCTCCTACGAGCAGTACTTC. This chain joins TRBV7-7 and TRBJ2-7; maybe TRBD2 (5 bases). Germline CDR1 and CDR2: SSHAT and FNYEAQ (reference sequence). The CDR3 length is 14 residues. Trimming left V 5 bases short and J 0 bases short, with 11 bases between. The full variable domain, its missing parts supplied by reference TRBV7-7 and TRBJ2-7, is GAGVSQSPRYKVTKRGQDVTLRCDPISSHATLYWYQQALGQGPEFLTYFNYEAQPDKSGLPSDRFSAERPEGSISTLTIQRTEQRDSAMYRCASSPTRSSYEQYFGPGTRLTVT.

The chain has TRBV4-3 and TRBJ2-5; TRBD1 might be the D (5 bases). Trimming stripped 0 bases from V and 4 bases from J, with 12 bases between. The CDR3 runs 15 residues. Germline assignment: CDR1 LGHNA and CDR2 YSLEER. The CDR3 DNA is TGCGCCAGCAGCCAAGATCCTGCAGGGCCAGAGACCCAGTACTTC. Amino acid sequence: CASSQDPAGPETQYF.

The chain carries TRBV18 and TRBJ2-1; 7 nucleotides line up with TRBD2. Germline-derived CDR1 and CDR2 are KGHSH and LQKENI. V dropped 0 bases and J dropped 8; count of bases not matched to a gene: 13. The CDR3 contains 17 residues. The chain's CDR3 is CASSPPGLGGQSHEQFF. CDR3 DNA sequence: TGTGCCAGCTCACCACCCGGACTAGGAGGACAATCACATGAGCAGTTCTTC.

The gene calls are TRBV7-2 and TRBJ1-1; a possible D gene is TRBD1 (5 bases). Trimming cost V 3 bases and J 2 bases, with 10 bases left between them. This CDR3 comprises 14 residues. Germline V gene data show CDR1 as SGHTA and CDR2 as FQGNSA. The CDR3 loop reads CASSLDISNTEAFF. The DNA for the CDR3 is TGTGCCAGCAGCTTGGACATTTCTAACACTGAAGCTTTCTTT.

This chain connects TRBV4-2 to TRBJ1-5; 8 positions match TRBD1. Germline V lookup: CDR1 LGHNA, CDR2 YNFKEQ. With 4 bases clipped from V and 6 bases from J, the junction kept 8 bases outside the gene matches. The CDR3 loop spans 15 amino acids. CDR3 sequence (DNA): TGTGCCAGCAGCCCCGGGACAGGAGTTGGTCAGCCCCAGCATTTT. Amino acids: CASSPGTGVGQPQHF.

V usage is TRBV7-2 and J usage is TRBJ1-2; 11 bases match TRBD1. Germline CDR1 reads SGHTA; CDR2 reads FQGNSA. The junction had 6 bases not matched to a gene; V was cut back by 4 bases and J by 5 bases. This CDR3 is built from 15 residues. The CDR3 DNA follows: TGTGCCAGCAGCTACGGACAGGGGGCCTGGTATGGCTACACCTTC. Its protein is CASSYGQGAWYGYTF.

V gene TRBV19 combines with J gene TRBJ1-5; D gene uncertain. Trimming pared 7 bases from V and 0 bases from J, leaving 7 bases between. Germline loops: CDR1 LNHDA, CDR2 SQIVND (reference sequence). This CDR3 spans 13 amino acids. CDR3 coding DNA: TGTGCCAGTACTTCGTATAGCAATCAGCCCCAGCATTTT. Its translation: CASTSYSNQPQHF.

CDR3 DNA: TGTGCCAGCAGTTTTCAGGGGGCGCAGGAAGGCTATGGCTACACCTTC. It yields the protein CASSFQGAQEGYGYTF. The chain combines TRBV28 with TRBJ1-2, with 8 bases lining up with TRBD1. J was trimmed by 4 bases and V by 3 bases; bases with no gene match: 10. The germline CDR1 and CDR2 sequences are MDHEN and SYDVKM. This CDR3 spans 16 amino acids.